This is a list of T cell receptor beta chains from one sample in a study of cytomegalovirus exposure and HLA in healthy donors. The assay was immunoSEQ multiplex PCR, and TCRdb's table has in-frame clones only and misses some. The sample comprises about 120,000 clones, around 82% of which are singletons, and 1.2% rests with the top ten. What was sequenced was PBMCs. The source is a female donor in good health and CMV-seronegative. CDR3s include the opening cysteine and the closing phenylalanine or tryptophan. A D gene is named only where the DNA matches it firmly. A row's size may be missing; if present it is once, few, many or a size class.

D gene: TRBD2; V gene: TRBV7-2; clone size: NA; CDR3 length: 13; J gene: TRBJ2-7; CDR3 protein: CASSPLAAYEQYF; CDR3 DNA: TGTGCCAGCAGCCCGCTAGCGGCTTACGAGCAGTACTTC
D gene: TRBD2; V gene: TRBV5-1; clone size: NA; CDR3 length: 16; J gene: TRBJ2-1; CDR3 protein: CASSPGPGTGGNEQFF; CDR3 DNA: TGCGCCAGCAGCCCGGGCCCCGGGACCGGGGGGAATGAGCAGTTCTTC
D gene: TRBD1; V gene: TRBV19; clone size: NA; CDR3 length: 16; J gene: TRBJ2-3; CDR3 protein: CASSPFDRAHPDTQYF; CDR3 DNA: TGTGCCAGTAGTCCTTTCGACAGGGCCCACCCAGATACGCAGTATTTT
D gene: TRBD1; V gene: TRBV27; clone size: once; CDR3 length: 17; J gene: TRBJ1-6; CDR3 protein: CASSPRQGGSYNSPLHF; CDR3 DNA: TGTGCCAGCAGTCCGCGACAGGGGGGCTCCTATAATTCACCCCTCCACTTT
D gene: NA; V gene: TRBV7-9; clone size: NA; CDR3 length: 15; J gene: TRBJ2-7; CDR3 protein: CASSPISGGPHEQYF; CDR3 DNA: TGTGCCAGCAGCCCTATATCCGGGGGGCCCCACGAGCAGTACTTC
D gene: TRBD1; V gene: TRBV10-2; clone size: NA; CDR3 length: 15; J gene: TRBJ2-7; CDR3 protein: CASMTVDRGGYEQYF; CDR3 DNA: TGCGCCAGCATGACTGTCGACAGGGGAGGATACGAGCAGTACTTC
D gene: NA; V gene: TRBV14; clone size: once; CDR3 length: 16; J gene: TRBJ2-1; CDR3 protein: CASSTLSRGSYNEQFF; CDR3 DNA: TGTGCCAGCAGCACCCTCTCCCGCGGGTCATACAATGAGCAGTTCTTC
D gene: NA; V gene: TRBV28; clone size: NA; CDR3 length: 13; J gene: TRBJ1-5; CDR3 protein: CASSQDSSRPQHF; CDR3 DNA: TGTGCCAGCAGTCAGGACAGTTCTAGGCCCCAGCATTTT
D gene: NA; V gene: TRBV7-3; clone size: NA; CDR3 length: 13; J gene: TRBJ2-3; CDR3 protein: CASSSLVRDTQYF; CDR3 DNA: TGTGCCAGCAGCTCTTTAGTACGGGATACGCAGTATTTT
D gene: TRBD2; V gene: TRBV7-8; clone size: NA; CDR3 length: 17; J gene: TRBJ2-7; CDR3 protein: CASSLAPAGELSYEQYF; CDR3 DNA: TGTGCCAGCAGCTTAGCCCCGGCGGGGGAACTCTCCTACGAGCAGTACTTC
D gene: TRBD1; V gene: TRBV15; clone size: few; CDR3 length: 15; J gene: TRBJ2-2; CDR3 protein: CATSRGQPNTGELFF; CDR3 DNA: TGTGCCACCTCCCGGGGACAGCCGAACACCGGGGAGCTGTTTTTT
D gene: NA; V gene: TRBV28; clone size: NA; CDR3 length: 15; J gene: TRBJ2-3; CDR3 protein: CASSLVEIPTDTQYF; CDR3 DNA: TGTGCCAGCAGTTTGGTAGAGATACCCACAGATACGCAGTATTTT
D gene: NA; V gene: TRBV2; clone size: once; CDR3 length: 17; J gene: TRBJ1-3; CDR3 protein: CASSDLNPRVSGNTIYF; CDR3 DNA: TGTGCCAGCAGTGATCTCAACCCCAGGGTTTCAGGAAACACCATATATTTT
D gene: NA; V gene: TRBV20-1; clone size: few; CDR3 length: 11; J gene: TRBJ2-7; CDR3 protein: CSAQRSYEQYF; CDR3 DNA: TGCAGTGCACAAAGATCCTACGAGCAGTACTTC
D gene: NA; V gene: TRBV18; clone size: NA; CDR3 length: 14; J gene: TRBJ2-5; CDR3 protein: CASSPPPGVETQYF; CDR3 DNA: TGTGCCAGCTCACCACCGCCGGGGGTGGAGACCCAGTACTTC
D gene: TRBD2; V gene: TRBV2; clone size: NA; CDR3 length: 14; J gene: TRBJ2-6; CDR3 protein: CASGLAVGANVLTF; CDR3 DNA: TGTGCCAGCGGACTAGCAGTTGGGGCCAACGTCCTGACTTTC
D gene: TRBD2; V gene: TRBV7-7; clone size: once; CDR3 length: 15; J gene: TRBJ2-1; CDR3 protein: CASSPTSGRVNEQFF; CDR3 DNA: TGTGCCAGCAGCCCCACTAGCGGGAGGGTCAATGAGCAGTTCTTC
D gene: NA; V gene: TRBV7-3; clone size: few; CDR3 length: 15; J gene: TRBJ2-1; CDR3 protein: CASSSNLQGRGGQFF; CDR3 DNA: TGTGCCAGCAGCTCTAACCTTCAGGGCCGCGGTGGTCAGTTCTTC
D gene: NA; V gene: TRBV30; clone size: NA; CDR3 length: 14; J gene: TRBJ1-5; CDR3 protein: CAWSVAHSNQPQHF; CDR3 DNA: TGTGCCTGGAGTGTGGCCCATAGCAATCAGCCCCAGCATTTT
D gene: TRBD1; V gene: TRBV27; clone size: NA; CDR3 length: 15; J gene: TRBJ2-3; CDR3 protein: CASSPRTGGTDTQYF; CDR3 DNA: TGTGCCAGCAGCCCCCGGACAGGAGGCACAGATACGCAGTATTTT
D gene: TRBD1; V gene: TRBV5-1; clone size: NA; CDR3 length: 16; J gene: TRBJ2-1; CDR3 protein: CASSAQGQGIYNEQFF; CDR3 DNA: TGCGCCAGCAGCGCACAGGGACAGGGGATCTACAATGAGCAGTTCTTC
D gene: NA; V gene: TRBV5-4; clone size: NA; CDR3 length: 17; J gene: TRBJ2-2; CDR3 protein: CASSSWDFMGRRGELFF; CDR3 DNA: TGTGCCAGCAGCAGCTGGGACTTCATGGGTCGACGCGGGGAGCTGTTTTTT
D gene: NA; V gene: TRBV4-1; clone size: NA; CDR3 length: 17; J gene: TRBJ1-2; CDR3 protein: CASSQASMGRGRSGYTF; CDR3 DNA: TGCGCCAGCAGCCAAGCGTCGATGGGCAGGGGAAGGTCCGGCTACACCTTC
D gene: NA; V gene: TRBV27; clone size: NA; CDR3 length: 14; J gene: TRBJ2-5; CDR3 protein: CASRPSRVGETQYF; CDR3 DNA: TGTGCCAGCAGGCCCAGCCGGGTTGGGGAGACCCAGTACTTC
D gene: TRBD2; V gene: TRBV9; clone size: NA; CDR3 length: 16; J gene: TRBJ2-5; CDR3 protein: CASSVGVGRYQETQYF; CDR3 DNA: TGTGCCAGCAGCGTAGGGGTCGGGAGGTACCAAGAGACCCAGTACTTC
D gene: TRBD2; V gene: TRBV6-5; clone size: NA; CDR3 length: 15; J gene: TRBJ2-3; CDR3 protein: CASSRGRSLAGTQYF; CDR3 DNA: TGTGCCAGCAGCCGGGGGCGGTCCCTAGCGGGTACGCAGTATTTT
D gene: TRBD1; V gene: TRBV4-1; clone size: NA; CDR3 length: 17; J gene: TRBJ1-5; CDR3 protein: CASSQGYGQGAVQPQHF; CDR3 DNA: TGCGCCAGCAGCCAAGGATACGGACAGGGGGCTGTTCAGCCCCAGCATTTT
D gene: NA; V gene: TRBV1; clone size: NA; CDR3 length: 15; J gene: TRBJ2-4; CDR3 protein: CTSSLGLSGGVVQYF; CDR3 DNA: TGCACCAGCAGCCTAGGACTAAGCGGGGGGGTCGTTCAGTACTTC
D gene: TRBD2; V gene: TRBV6-1; clone size: NA; CDR3 length: 13; J gene: TRBJ2-1; CDR3 protein: CASTSGGYNEQFF; CDR3 DNA: TGTGCCAGTACAAGCGGGGGCTACAATGAGCAGTTCTTC
D gene: TRBD2; V gene: TRBV19; clone size: once; CDR3 length: 15; J gene: TRBJ2-7; CDR3 protein: CASQGLAGGEHEQYF; CDR3 DNA: TGTGCAAGCCAGGGACTAGCGGGAGGAGAACACGAGCAGTACTTC
D gene: TRBD1; V gene: TRBV9; clone size: NA; CDR3 length: 13; J gene: TRBJ1-2; CDR3 protein: CASSATGEHGYTF; CDR3 DNA: TGTGCCAGCAGCGCAACAGGGGAGCATGGCTACACCTTC
D gene: NA; V gene: TRBV9; clone size: NA; CDR3 length: 12; J gene: TRBJ1-1; CDR3 protein: CASSVANGEAFF; CDR3 DNA: TGTGCCAGCAGCGTAGCGAACGGTGAAGCTTTCTTT
D gene: TRBD2; V gene: TRBV28; clone size: once; CDR3 length: 16; J gene: TRBJ2-1; CDR3 protein: CASSLSRTRAYNEQFF; CDR3 DNA: TGTGCCAGCAGTTTATCGAGGACTAGAGCCTACAATGAGCAGTTCTTC
D gene: NA; V gene: TRBV5-1; clone size: NA; CDR3 length: 15; J gene: TRBJ1-4; CDR3 protein: CASSLGSGTNEKLFF; CDR3 DNA: TGCGCCAGCAGCTTGGGATCGGGGACTAATGAAAAACTGTTTTTT
D gene: TRBD2; V gene: TRBV30; clone size: NA; CDR3 length: 14; J gene: TRBJ2-7; CDR3 protein: CAWVTSGSPRSQYF; CDR3 DNA: TGTGCCTGGGTGACTAGCGGGAGCCCTCGATCGCAGTACTTC
D gene: TRBD2; V gene: TRBV15; clone size: NA; CDR3 length: 15; J gene: TRBJ2-7; CDR3 protein: CATSPTGGIPYEQYF; CDR3 DNA: TGTGCCACCAGCCCTACCGGGGGGATCCCCTACGAGCAGTACTTC
D gene: NA; V gene: TRBV5-4; clone size: NA; CDR3 length: 16; J gene: TRBJ2-1; CDR3 protein: CASSLSTWQGRNEQFF; CDR3 DNA: TGTGCCAGCAGCTTGAGTACTTGGCAGGGGCGTAATGAGCAGTTCTTC
D gene: TRBD2; V gene: TRBV11-2; clone size: NA; CDR3 length: 18; J gene: TRBJ2-1; CDR3 protein: CASSLAPRLAAVYNEQFF; CDR3 DNA: TGTGCCAGCAGCTTAGCCCCCCGACTAGCGGCAGTCTACAATGAGCAGTTCTTC
D gene: TRBD1; V gene: TRBV6-5; clone size: NA; CDR3 length: 14; J gene: TRBJ1-1; CDR3 protein: CASNDRGQNTEAFF; CDR3 DNA: TGTGCCAGCAACGACAGGGGCCAAAACACTGAAGCTTTCTTT
D gene: NA; V gene: TRBV6-1; clone size: few; CDR3 length: 15; J gene: TRBJ2-2; CDR3 protein: CASTPETWDTGELFF; CDR3 DNA: TGTGCCAGCACCCCCGAGACATGGGACACCGGGGAGCTGTTTTTT
D gene: NA; V gene: TRBV18; clone size: once; CDR3 length: 14; J gene: TRBJ1-3; CDR3 protein: CASSPPLSGNTIYF; CDR3 DNA: TGTGCCAGTTCACCACCCCTCTCCGGAAACACCATATATTTT
D gene: NA; V gene: TRBV4-1; clone size: NA; CDR3 length: 17; J gene: TRBJ1-2; CDR3 protein: CASSQDPPGAPNYGYTF; CDR3 DNA: TGCGCCAGCAGCCAAGATCCGCCAGGTGCGCCCAACTATGGCTACACCTTC
D gene: TRBD2; V gene: TRBV6-1; clone size: once; CDR3 length: 15; J gene: TRBJ2-7; CDR3 protein: CASSDPQRGPLEQYF; CDR3 DNA: TGTGCCAGCAGTGACCCCCAGCGGGGTCCCCTGGAGCAGTACTTC
D gene: NA; V gene: TRBV7-9; clone size: once; CDR3 length: 14; J gene: TRBJ1-6; CDR3 protein: CASSAGALNSPLHF; CDR3 DNA: TGTGCCAGCAGTGCGGGTGCCCTGAATTCACCCCTCCACTTT
D gene: TRBD2; V gene: TRBV11-1; clone size: once; CDR3 length: 11; J gene: TRBJ2-7; CDR3 protein: CASGTGGRRHF; CDR3 DNA: TGTGCCAGTGGGACGGGGGGAAGGAGGCACTTC
D gene: NA; V gene: TRBV25-1; clone size: NA; CDR3 length: 17; J gene: TRBJ2-7; CDR3 protein: CASSEYPPGHVSYEQYF; CDR3 DNA: TGTGCCAGCAGTGAATACCCTCCGGGACACGTATCCTACGAGCAGTACTTC
D gene: TRBD2; V gene: TRBV5-4; clone size: NA; CDR3 length: 16; J gene: TRBJ2-1; CDR3 protein: CASSKWAGGKGDEQFF; CDR3 DNA: TGTGCCAGCAGTAAGTGGGCGGGGGGCAAAGGCGATGAGCAGTTCTTC
D gene: NA; V gene: TRBV12-2; clone size: NA; CDR3 length: 18; J gene: TRBJ2-7; CDR3 protein: CASRFGASGSMSLHEQYF; CDR3 DNA: TGTGCAAGTCGCTTTGGGGCTAGCGGGAGTATGAGTCTCCACGAGCAGTACTTC
D gene: NA; V gene: TRBV11-2; clone size: once; CDR3 length: 15; J gene: TRBJ1-3; CDR3 protein: CASGPQLSSGNTIYF; CDR3 DNA: TGTGCCAGCGGCCCACAGTTAAGCTCTGGAAACACCATATATTTT
D gene: NA; V gene: TRBV4-2; clone size: few; CDR3 length: 14; J gene: TRBJ1-5; CDR3 protein: CASSPRQINQPQHF; CDR3 DNA: TGTGCCAGCAGCCCCCGACAGATAAATCAGCCCCAGCATTTT
D gene: TRBD2; V gene: TRBV10-3; clone size: NA; CDR3 length: 17; J gene: TRBJ2-2; CDR3 protein: CAISDLTSGGAYGELFF; CDR3 DNA: TGTGCCATCAGTGACCTGACTAGCGGGGGGGCCTACGGGGAGCTGTTTTTT